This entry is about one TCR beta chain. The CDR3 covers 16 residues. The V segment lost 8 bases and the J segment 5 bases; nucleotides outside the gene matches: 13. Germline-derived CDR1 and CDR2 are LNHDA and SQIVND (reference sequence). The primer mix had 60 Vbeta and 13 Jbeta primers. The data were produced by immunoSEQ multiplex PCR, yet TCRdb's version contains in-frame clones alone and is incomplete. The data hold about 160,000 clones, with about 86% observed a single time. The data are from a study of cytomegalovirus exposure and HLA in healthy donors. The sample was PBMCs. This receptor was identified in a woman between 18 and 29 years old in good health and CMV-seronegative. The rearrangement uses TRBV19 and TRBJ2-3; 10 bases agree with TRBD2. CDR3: CASSRLAGSVGDTQYF. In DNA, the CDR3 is TGTGCCAGTTCGCGACTAGCGGGCTCCGTCGGAGATACGCAGTATTTT.